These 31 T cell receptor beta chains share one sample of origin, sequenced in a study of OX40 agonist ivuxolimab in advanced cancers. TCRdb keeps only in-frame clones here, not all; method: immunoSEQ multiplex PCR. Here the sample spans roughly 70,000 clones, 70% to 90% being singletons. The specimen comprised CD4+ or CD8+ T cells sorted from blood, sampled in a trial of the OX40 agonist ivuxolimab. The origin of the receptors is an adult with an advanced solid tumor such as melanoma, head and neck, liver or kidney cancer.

The CDR3 is CASSVVSREGAQYF. The CDR3 coding sequence is TGTGCCAGCAGCGTAGTTTCCCGGGAGGGCGCGCAGTATTTT. The rearrangement uses TRBV9 and TRBJ2-3, with TRBD2 matching over 8 bases. Trimming removed 0 bases from V and 10 bases from J; junction bases left unmatched: 7. The CDR3 runs to 14 residues. CDR1 SGDLS and CDR2 YYNGEE come from the germline V gene.

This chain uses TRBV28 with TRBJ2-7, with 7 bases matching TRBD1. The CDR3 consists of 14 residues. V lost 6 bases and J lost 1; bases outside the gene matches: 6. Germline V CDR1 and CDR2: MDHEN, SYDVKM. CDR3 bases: TGTGCCAGCAGCGGACCGGGACAGTCCTACGAGCAGTACTTC. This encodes CASSGPGQSYEQYF. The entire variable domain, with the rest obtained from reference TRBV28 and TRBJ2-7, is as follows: DVKVTQSSRYLVKRTGEKVFLECVQDMDHENMFWYRQDPGLGLRLIYFSYDVKMKEKGDIPEGYSVSREKKERFSLILESASTNQTSMYLCASSGPGQSYEQYFGPGTRLTVT.

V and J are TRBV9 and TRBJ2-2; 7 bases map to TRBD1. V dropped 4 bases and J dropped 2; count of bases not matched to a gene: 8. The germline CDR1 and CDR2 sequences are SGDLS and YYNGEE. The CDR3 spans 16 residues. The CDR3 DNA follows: TGTGCCAGCAGCCCCCGACAGGGAATAAACACCGGGGAGCTGTTTTTT. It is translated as CASSPRQGINTGELFF.

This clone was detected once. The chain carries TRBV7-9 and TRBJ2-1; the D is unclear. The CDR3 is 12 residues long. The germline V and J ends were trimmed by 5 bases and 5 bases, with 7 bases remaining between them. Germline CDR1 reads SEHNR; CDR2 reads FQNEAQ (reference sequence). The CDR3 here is CASSSTHNEQFF. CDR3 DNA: TGTGCCAGCAGCAGTACACACAATGAGCAGTTCTTC.

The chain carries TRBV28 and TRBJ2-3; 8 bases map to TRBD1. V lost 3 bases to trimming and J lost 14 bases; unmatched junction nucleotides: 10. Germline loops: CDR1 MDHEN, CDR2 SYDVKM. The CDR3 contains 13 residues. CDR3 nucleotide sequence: TGTGCCAGCAGTTTTTTGGACAGGGCCATGGGGTATTTT. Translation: CASSFLDRAMGYF.

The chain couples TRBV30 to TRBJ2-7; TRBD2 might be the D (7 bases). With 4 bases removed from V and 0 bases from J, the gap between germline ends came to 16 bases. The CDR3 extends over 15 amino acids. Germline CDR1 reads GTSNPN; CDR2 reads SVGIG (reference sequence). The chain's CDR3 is CAWNRGGPSSYEQYF. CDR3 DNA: TGTGCCTGGAACCGCGGGGGCCCCAGCTCCTACGAGCAGTACTTC.

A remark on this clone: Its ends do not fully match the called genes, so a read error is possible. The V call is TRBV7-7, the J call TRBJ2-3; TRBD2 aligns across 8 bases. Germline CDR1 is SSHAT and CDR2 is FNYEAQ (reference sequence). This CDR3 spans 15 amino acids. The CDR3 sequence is CASSLAGLPTDTQYF. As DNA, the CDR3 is TGTGCTAGCAGCTTAGCGGGACTCCCCACAGATACGCAGTATTTT. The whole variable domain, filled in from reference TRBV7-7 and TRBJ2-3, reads GAGVSQSPRYKVTKRGQDVTLRCDPISSHATLYWYQQALGQGPEFLTYFNYEAQPDKSGLPSDRFSAERPEGSISTLTIQRTEQRDSAMYRCASSLAGLPTDTQYFGPGTRLTVL.

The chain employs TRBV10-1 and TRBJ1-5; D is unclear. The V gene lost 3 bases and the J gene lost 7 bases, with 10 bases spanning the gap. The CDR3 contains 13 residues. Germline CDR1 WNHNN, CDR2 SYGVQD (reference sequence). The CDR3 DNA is TGCGCCAGCAGTGAAGGATTAGACCAGCCCCAGCATTTT. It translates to CASSEGLDQPQHF.

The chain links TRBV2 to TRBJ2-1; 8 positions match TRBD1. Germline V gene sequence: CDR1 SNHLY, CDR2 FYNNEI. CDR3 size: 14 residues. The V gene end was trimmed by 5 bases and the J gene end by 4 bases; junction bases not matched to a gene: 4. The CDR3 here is CASSPDRAYNEQFF. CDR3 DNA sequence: TGTGCCAGCAGTCCGGACAGGGCTTACAATGAGCAGTTCTTC.

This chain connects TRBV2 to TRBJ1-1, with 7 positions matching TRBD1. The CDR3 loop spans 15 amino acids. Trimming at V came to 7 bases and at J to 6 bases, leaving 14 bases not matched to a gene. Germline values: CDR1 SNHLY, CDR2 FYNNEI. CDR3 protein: CASNPLGGRGAEAFF. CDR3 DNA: TGTGCCAGCAACCCCCTGGGGGGCAGGGGGGCTGAAGCTTTCTTT.

CDR3 coding DNA: TGCGCCAGCAGCTTGAACCCCACTAGTCAAGATACGCAGTATTTT. Its translation: CASSLNPTSQDTQYF. V is TRBV5-1 and J is TRBJ2-3; TRBD2 might be the D (5 bases). Trimming removed 1 base at V and 5 bases at J, with 14 bases between. CDR3 length: 15 residues. CDR1 is SGHRS and CDR2 is YFSETQ in the germline V gene. Together with reference TRBV5-1 and TRBJ2-3, the CDR3 gives the full variable domain: KAGVTQTPRYLIKTRGQQVTLSCSPISGHRSVSWYQQTPGQGLQFLFEYFSETQRNKGNFPGRFSGRQFSNSRSEMNVSTLELGDSALYLCASSLNPTSQDTQYFGPGTRLTVL.

CDR3 in amino acids: CASSRDRDAYEQYF. CDR3 coding DNA: TGCGCCAGCAGCCGGGACAGGGATGCCTACGAGCAGTACTTC. The rearrangement links TRBV5-1 to TRBJ2-7; 9 bases are a match to TRBD1. Germline trimming cut 4 bases from V and 2 bases from J; bases unmatched to any gene: 4. The length of the CDR3 is 14 residues. Germline CDR1 and CDR2: SGHRS and YFSETQ.

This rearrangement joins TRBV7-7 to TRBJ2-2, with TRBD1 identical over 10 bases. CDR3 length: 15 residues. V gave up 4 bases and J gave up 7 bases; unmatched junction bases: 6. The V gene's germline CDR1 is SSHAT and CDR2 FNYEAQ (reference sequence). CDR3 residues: CASSSGGQGGGELFF. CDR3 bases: TGTGCCAGCAGCTCGGGAGGACAGGGGGGCGGGGAGCTGTTTTTT. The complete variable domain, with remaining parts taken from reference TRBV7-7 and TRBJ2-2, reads GAGVSQSPRYKVTKRGQDVTLRCDPISSHATLYWYQQALGQGPEFLTYFNYEAQPDKSGLPSDRFSAERPEGSISTLTIQRTEQRDSAMYRCASSSGGQGGGELFFGEGSRLTVL.

CDR3 coding DNA: TGTGCCAGCAGCGAGACATATGCTGGAAACACCATATATTTT. This encodes CASSETYAGNTIYF. The gene calls are TRBV9 and TRBJ1-3; the D is unclear. The CDR3 consists of 14 residues. The V gene lost 3 bases and the J gene lost 2 bases, with 9 bases spanning the gap. The germline gives CDR1 SGDLS, CDR2 YYNGEE. The variable domain in full, with the rest retrieved from reference TRBV9 and TRBJ1-3, is DSGVTQTPKHLITATGQRVTLRCSPRSGDLSVYWYQQSLDQGLQFLIQYYNGEERAKGNILERFSAQQFPDLHSELNLSSLELGDSALYFCASSETYAGNTIYFGEGSWLTVV.

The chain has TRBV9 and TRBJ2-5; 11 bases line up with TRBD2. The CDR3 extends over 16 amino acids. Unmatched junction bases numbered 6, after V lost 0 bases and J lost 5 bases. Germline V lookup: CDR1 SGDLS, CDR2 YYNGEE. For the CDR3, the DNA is TGTGCCAGCAGCGTAGAGCTAGCGGGAGGCTGGGAGACCCAGTACTTC. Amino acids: CASSVELAGGWETQYF.

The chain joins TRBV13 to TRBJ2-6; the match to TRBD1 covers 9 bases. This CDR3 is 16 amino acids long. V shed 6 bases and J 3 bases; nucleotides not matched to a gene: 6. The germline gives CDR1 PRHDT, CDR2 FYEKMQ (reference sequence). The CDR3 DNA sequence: TGTGCCAGCAGTTCAACAGGGGGCGGTGGGGCCAACGTCCTGACTTTC. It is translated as CASSSTGGGGANVLTF.

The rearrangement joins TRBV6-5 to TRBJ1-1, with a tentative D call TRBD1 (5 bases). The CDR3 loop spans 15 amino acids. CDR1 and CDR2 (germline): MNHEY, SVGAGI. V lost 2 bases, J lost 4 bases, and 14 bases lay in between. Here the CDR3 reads CASSYPRDGLTEAFF. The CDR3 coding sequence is TGTGCCAGCAGTTACCCTAGGGACGGCCTCACTGAAGCTTTCTTT.

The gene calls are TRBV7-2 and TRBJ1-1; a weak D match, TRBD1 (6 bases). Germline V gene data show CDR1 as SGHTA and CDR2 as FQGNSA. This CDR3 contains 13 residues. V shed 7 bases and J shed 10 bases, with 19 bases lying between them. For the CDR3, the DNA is TGTGCCAGCAAAGAACAGGGTCCAGGAGGAGCTTTCTTT. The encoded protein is CASKEQGPGGAFF.

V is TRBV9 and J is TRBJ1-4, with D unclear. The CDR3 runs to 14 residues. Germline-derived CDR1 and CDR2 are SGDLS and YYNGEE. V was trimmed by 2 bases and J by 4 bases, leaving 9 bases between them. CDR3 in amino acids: CASSVGSYNEKLFF. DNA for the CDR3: TGTGCCAGCAGCGTTGGGAGTTATAATGAAAAACTGTTTTTT.

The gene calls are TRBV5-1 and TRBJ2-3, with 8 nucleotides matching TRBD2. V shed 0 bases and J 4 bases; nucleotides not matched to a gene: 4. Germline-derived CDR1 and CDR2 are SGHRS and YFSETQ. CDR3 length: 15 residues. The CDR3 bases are TGCGCCAGCAGCTTGGGACTAGCGTTCCCAGATACGCAGTATTTT. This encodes CASSLGLAFPDTQYF.

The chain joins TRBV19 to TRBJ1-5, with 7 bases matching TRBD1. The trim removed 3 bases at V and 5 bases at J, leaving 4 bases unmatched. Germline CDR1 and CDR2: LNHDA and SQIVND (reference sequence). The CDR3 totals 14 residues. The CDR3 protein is CASSIGQAYQPQHF. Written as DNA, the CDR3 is TGTGCCAGTAGTATCGGACAGGCGTATCAGCCCCAGCATTTT.

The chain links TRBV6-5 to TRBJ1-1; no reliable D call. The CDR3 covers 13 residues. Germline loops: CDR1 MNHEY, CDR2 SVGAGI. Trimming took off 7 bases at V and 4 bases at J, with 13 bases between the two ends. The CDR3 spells CASTGGWGTEAFF. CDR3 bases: TGTGCCAGCACGGGAGGGTGGGGCACTGAAGCTTTCTTT.

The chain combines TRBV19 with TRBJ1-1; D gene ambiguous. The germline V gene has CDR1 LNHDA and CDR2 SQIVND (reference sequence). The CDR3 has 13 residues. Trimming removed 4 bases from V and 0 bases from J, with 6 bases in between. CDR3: CASSTMVNTEAFF. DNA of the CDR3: TGTGCCAGTAGTACGATGGTGAACACTGAAGCTTTCTTT.

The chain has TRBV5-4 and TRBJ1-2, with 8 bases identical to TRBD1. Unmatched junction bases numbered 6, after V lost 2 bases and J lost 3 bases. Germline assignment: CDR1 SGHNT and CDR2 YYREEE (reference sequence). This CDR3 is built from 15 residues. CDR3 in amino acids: CASSFTGGFDYGYTF. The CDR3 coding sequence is TGTGCCAGCAGCTTCACAGGGGGATTTGACTATGGCTACACCTTC.

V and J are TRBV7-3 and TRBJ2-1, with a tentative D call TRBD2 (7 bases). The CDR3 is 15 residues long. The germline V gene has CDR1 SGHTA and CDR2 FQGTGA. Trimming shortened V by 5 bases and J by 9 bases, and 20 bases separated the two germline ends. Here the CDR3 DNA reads TGTGCCAGCAGCACCGGGGGGCTCCGGACGAGTGAGCAGTTCTTC. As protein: CASSTGGLRTSEQFF.

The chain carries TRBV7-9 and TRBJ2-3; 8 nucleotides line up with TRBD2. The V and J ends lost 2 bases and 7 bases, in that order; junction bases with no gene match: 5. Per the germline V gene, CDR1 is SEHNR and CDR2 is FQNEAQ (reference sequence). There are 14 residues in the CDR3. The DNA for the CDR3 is TGTGCCAGCAGCTTACCGGGAGGGGCGAATACGCAGTATTTT. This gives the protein CASSLPGGANTQYF.

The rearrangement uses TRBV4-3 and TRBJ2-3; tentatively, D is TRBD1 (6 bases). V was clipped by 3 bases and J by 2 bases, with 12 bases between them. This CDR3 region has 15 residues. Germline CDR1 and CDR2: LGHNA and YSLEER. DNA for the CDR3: TGCGCCAGCAGCCACGGACAGAACCCCACAGATACGCAGTATTTT. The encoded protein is CASSHGQNPTDTQYF.

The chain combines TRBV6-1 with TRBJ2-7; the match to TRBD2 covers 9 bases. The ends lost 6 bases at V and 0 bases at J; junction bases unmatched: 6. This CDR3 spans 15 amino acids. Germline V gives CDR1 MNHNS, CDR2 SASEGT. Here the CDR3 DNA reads TGTGCCAGCAGGTCTAGCGGGGAAAGCTCCTACGAGCAGTACTTC. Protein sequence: CASRSSGESSYEQYF.

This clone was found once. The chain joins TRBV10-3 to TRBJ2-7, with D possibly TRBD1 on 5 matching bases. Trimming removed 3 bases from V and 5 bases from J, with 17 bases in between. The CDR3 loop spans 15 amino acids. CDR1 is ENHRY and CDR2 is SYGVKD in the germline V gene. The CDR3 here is CAISDNQGLGDEQYF. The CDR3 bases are TGTGCCATCAGTGACAACCAGGGTTTAGGGGACGAGCAGTACTTC.

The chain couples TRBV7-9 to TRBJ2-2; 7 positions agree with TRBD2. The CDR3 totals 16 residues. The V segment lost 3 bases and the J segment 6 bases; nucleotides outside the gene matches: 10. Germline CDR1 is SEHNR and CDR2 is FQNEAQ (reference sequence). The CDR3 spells CASSFSAREYSGELFF. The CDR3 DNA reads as TGTGCCAGCAGCTTTTCGGCGCGGGAGTACTCCGGGGAGCTGTTTTTT.

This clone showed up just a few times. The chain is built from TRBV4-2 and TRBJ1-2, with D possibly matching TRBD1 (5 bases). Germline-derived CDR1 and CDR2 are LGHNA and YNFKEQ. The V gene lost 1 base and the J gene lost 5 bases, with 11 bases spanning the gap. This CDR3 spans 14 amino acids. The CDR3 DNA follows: TGTGCCAGCAGCCAAGCCGGGGACGGATATGGCTACACCTTC. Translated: CASSQAGDGYGYTF.